The rows below give T cell receptor beta chains drawn from one sample of a study of TIL therapy for anti-PD-1-resistant metastatic lung cancer. Generated by immunoSEQ multiplex PCR, the TCRdb table keeps only in-frame clones and is missing some. Among 45,000 to 75,000 clones listed, around nine tenths were seen once. The specimen was blood, collected at baseline. Every receptor here comes from a person aged 25 to 80 with non-small cell lung cancer. The CDR3 runs from the conserved cysteine through the conserved F or W. The D gene is left open where the match is weak. For some rows the clone size is stated as once, few or many, or as a class when expanded; others skip it.

TRBV6-6	TRBJ1-4	NA	NA	TGTGCCAGCCGCATAGACCCTAGGGGTGAAAAACTGTTTTTT	CASRIDPRGEKLFF
TRBV6-5	TRBJ2-1	TRBD2	NA	TGTGCCAGCCGGGGGGGAGGAACCTACAATGAGCAGTTCTTC	CASRGGGTYNEQFF
TRBV10-3	TRBJ1-1	TRBD1	few	TGTGCCATCAAGTCCGGGACAGGCGCTACTATGAACACTGAAGCTTTCTTT	CAIKSGTGATMNTEAFF
TRBV6-5	TRBJ2-2	NA	few	TGTGCCAGTAATACTAGCCCGCGGACCGGGGAGCTGTTTTTT	CASNTSPRTGELFF
TRBV21-1	TRBJ1-4	NA	NA	TGTGCCAGCAGCTTCCGGGGACAGTTAAATGAAAAACTGTTTTTT	CASSFRGQLNEKLFF
TRBV10-3	TRBJ2-5	NA	NA	TGTGCCATCAGAGCCGGACAGCAAGAGACCCAGTACTTC	CAIRAGQQETQYF
TRBV12-3/TRBV12-4	TRBJ2-3	NA	NA	TGTGCCAGCTTGTCCAGGGCCGCAGATACGCAGTATTTT	CASLSRAADTQYF
TRBV24-1	TRBJ2-1	TRBD2	NA	TGTGCCACCAGTGGGACTAGCGGCTCCAATGAGCAGTTCTTC	CATSGTSGSNEQFF
TRBV7-9	TRBJ2-7	NA	NA	TGTGCCAGCAGCCGGGCCATCTACGAGCAGTACTTC	CASSRAIYEQYF
TRBV24-1	TRBJ2-3	NA	NA	TGTGCCACCAGTGATGCTAGCGAGGCCACAGATACGCAGTATTTT	CATSDASEATDTQYF
TRBV6-6	TRBJ1-2	TRBD1	once	TGTGCCAGCAATTTGGGACAGGGAAGCTATGGCTACACCTTC	CASNLGQGSYGYTF
TRBV10-3	TRBJ2-2	TRBD2	NA	TGTGCCATCAGTGAGTCAACTAGCGCGGAGAACACCGGGGAGCTGTTTTTT	CAISESTSAENTGELFF
TRBV27	TRBJ2-7	NA	NA	TGTGCCACCAAGAGACGGGACGGCGCCCACGAGCAGTACTTC	CATKRRDGAHEQYF
TRBV18	TRBJ1-1	NA	NA	TGTGCCAGCTCATCCAGGGTTGGCACTGAAGCTTTCTTT	CASSSRVGTEAFF
TRBV6-5	TRBJ1-1	NA	NA	TGTGCCAGCAGTTACTCGAGCAGTTGGGACACTGAAGCTTTCTTT	CASSYSSSWDTEAFF
TRBV6-5	TRBJ1-2	NA	NA	TGTGCCTGCGGCCGGGGTTATGGCTACACCTTC	CACGRGYGYTF
TRBV28	TRBJ2-7	NA	NA	TGTGCCAGCGATGGGCGCCGTTGGGACTCTCCGGGCGAGCAGTACTTC	CASDGRRWDSPGEQYF
TRBV18	TRBJ1-4	NA	NA	TGTGCCAGCTCACCACGACAGCGTTCAACTAATGAAAAACTGTTTTTT	CASSPRQRSTNEKLFF
TRBV18	TRBJ2-1	NA	once	TGTGCCAGCTCACCACCGAATCCGGGACACTCTTCGGGTGAGCAGTTCTTC	CASSPPNPGHSSGEQFF
TRBV25-1	TRBJ1-3	NA	NA	TGTGCCACACGGGGGGGGACACGGAGCTCTGGAAACACCATATATTTT	CATRGGTRSSGNTIYF
TRBV27	TRBJ2-3	NA	once	TGTGCCAGCAGTTCCCCGACAGGAACCTCAGATACGCAGTATTTT	CASSSPTGTSDTQYF
TRBV6-1	TRBJ2-5	TRBD2	NA	TGTGCCAGCAGTGCCCCGGGACTAGCGGGAGTAGAGACCCAGTACTTC	CASSAPGLAGVETQYF
TRBV2	TRBJ1-1	TRBD1	NA	TGTGCCAGCAGCTCACAGGGGGCCGGGGGTACTGAAGCTTTCTTT	CASSSQGAGGTEAFF
TRBV6-5	TRBJ1-3	NA	few	TGTGCCAGCAGCCTCACGTGGCGGGGTGGAAACACCATATATTTT	CASSLTWRGGNTIYF
TRBV25-1	TRBJ2-2	NA	NA	TGTGCCAGCAGTGAATTCGGGGTAACGGACACCGGGGAGCTGTTTTTT	CASSEFGVTDTGELFF
TRBV12-3/TRBV12-4	TRBJ1-2	NA	NA	TGTGCCAGCAGTTTTGGCAGTCGTGGCTACACCTTC	CASSFGSRGYTF
TRBV7-2	TRBJ2-5	NA	NA	TGTGCCAGCAGCTTAGTAGTAATGACCCCGCAGACCCAGTACTTC	CASSLVVMTPQTQYF
TRBV2	TRBJ2-7	TRBD2	NA	TGTGCCAGCAATCCGGGGGGTATCTACGAGCAGTACTTC	CASNPGGIYEQYF
TRBV7-3	TRBJ2-7	NA	NA	TGTGCCAGCAGCTTAACGGCAGGGGCCTACGAGCAGTACTTC	CASSLTAGAYEQYF
TRBV4-1	TRBJ1-1	TRBD1	NA	TGCGCCAGCAGCCCTCTAGGACAGGGAATTACTGAAGCTTTCTTT	CASSPLGQGITEAFF
TRBV19	TRBJ2-7	NA	NA	TGTGCCAGTAGAGGGGGGGCGGCCTACGAGCAGTACTTC	CASRGGAAYEQYF
TRBV3-1/TRBV3-2	TRBJ1-4	TRBD1	NA	TGTGCCAGCAGCCAAGATTTGGGGGACAGGGGAGAAAAACTGTTTTTT	CASSQDLGDRGEKLFF
TRBV27	TRBJ2-7	TRBD1	NA	TGTGCCAGCAGTTGGACAGGGGGCGACGAGCAGTACTTC	CASSWTGGDEQYF
TRBV28	TRBJ2-7	NA	few	TGTGCCAGCAGTTTAATTGGGGATGTCTACGAGCAGTACTTC	CASSLIGDVYEQYF
TRBV6-5	TRBJ2-7	NA	NA	TGTGCCAGCAGTTCTCAGAGCAGGGTGTCCTACGAGCAGTACTTC	CASSSQSRVSYEQYF
TRBV19	TRBJ1-2	NA	once	TGTGCCAGTAGTATAGAAAGGGTAGGCGGCTACACCTTC	CASSIERVGGYTF
TRBV4-1	TRBJ1-6	NA	few	TGCGCCAGCAGCCAAGAGGCGCCAGGGACAATCTATAATTCACCCCTCCACTTT	CASSQEAPGTIYNSPLHF
TRBV7-8	TRBJ1-5	TRBD1	NA	TGTGCCAGCAGCTTCCGAGTACGGGACAGTTATAGCAATCAGCCCCAGCATTTT	CASSFRVRDSYSNQPQHF
TRBV27	TRBJ2-3	NA	NA	TGTGCCAGCAGTTCGGACCCCTCGGGGGCAGATACGCAGTATTTT	CASSSDPSGADTQYF
TRBV7-2	TRBJ1-2	TRBD1	NA	TGTGCCAGCAGACTCGGACAGGGAGGGGTAGGTGGCTACACCTTC	CASRLGQGGVGGYTF
TRBV19	TRBJ2-4	TRBD1	NA	TGTGCCAGTAGTATCGGGGACAGGGCTACGAACATTCAGTACTTC	CASSIGDRATNIQYF